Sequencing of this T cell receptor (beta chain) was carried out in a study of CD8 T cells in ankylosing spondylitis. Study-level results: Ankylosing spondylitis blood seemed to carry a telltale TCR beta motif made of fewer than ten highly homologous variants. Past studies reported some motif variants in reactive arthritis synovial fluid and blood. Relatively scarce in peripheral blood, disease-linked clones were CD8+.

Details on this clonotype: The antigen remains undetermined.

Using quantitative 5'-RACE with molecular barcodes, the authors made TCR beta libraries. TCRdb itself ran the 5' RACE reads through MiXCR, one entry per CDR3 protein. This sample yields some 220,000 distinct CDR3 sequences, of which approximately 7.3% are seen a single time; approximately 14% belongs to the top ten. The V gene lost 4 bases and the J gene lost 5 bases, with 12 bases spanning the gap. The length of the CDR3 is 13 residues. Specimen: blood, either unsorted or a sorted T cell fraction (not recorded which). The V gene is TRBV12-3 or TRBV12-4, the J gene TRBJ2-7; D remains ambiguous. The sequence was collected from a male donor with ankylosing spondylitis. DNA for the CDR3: TGTGCCAGCAGTTACGGGCCAGCCAACGAGCAGTACTTC. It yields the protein CASSYGPANEQYF.